A selection of T cell receptor beta chains follows, all from one sample in a study of blood T cell repertoires in COVID-19. Assay used: immunoSEQ multiplex PCR; TCRdb lists only in-frame clones, some missing. The data show roughly 270,000 clones, roughly 80% seen once. Sequenced: PBMCs or T cells enriched from blood (not recorded which). These receptor sequences come from a man aged 40-55 years who had been exposed to COVID-19. The CDR3 runs from the conserved cysteine through the conserved F or W. The D gene is left open where the match is weak. Rows may omit the clone size; those that give it use once, few, many or a size class.

size,length,J,D,V,CDR3,DNA
NA,15,TRBJ1-3,NA,TRBV14,CASSQVGVPGNTIYF,TGTGCCAGCAGCCAAGTAGGGGTTCCTGGAAACACCATATATTTT
NA,16,TRBJ1-5,NA,TRBV30,CAWRLVFSYSNQPQHF,TGTGCCTGGAGGCTTGTATTTAGTTATAGCAATCAGCCCCAGCATTTT
NA,12,TRBJ2-1,NA,TRBV11-3,CASRGVNNEQFF,TGTGCCAGCAGGGGAGTAAACAATGAGCAGTTCTTC
once,13,TRBJ2-3,TRBD2,TRBV2,CASRDYITDTQYF,TGTGCCAGCCGGGACTACATCACAGATACGCAGTATTTT
NA,16,TRBJ1-3,NA,TRBV9,CASSVGISSSGNTIYF,TGTGCCAGCAGCGTAGGAATTTCGAGCTCTGGAAACACCATATATTTT
few,14,TRBJ1-4,NA,TRBV5-1,CASSFLSTNEKLFF,TGCGCCAGCAGCTTCCTCTCAACTAATGAAAAACTGTTTTTT
NA,19,TRBJ2-7,TRBD2,TRBV7-8,CASSSSRFLAGQSSYEQYF,TGTGCCAGCAGCTCCTCACGCTTCCTAGCGGGCCAAAGCTCCTACGAGCAGTACTTC
few,14,TRBJ2-7,TRBD1,TRBV5-4,CASSRDRVGNEQYF,TGTGCCAGCAGCCGAGACAGGGTCGGAAACGAGCAGTACTTC
NA,14,TRBJ1-6,NA,TRBV3-1/TRBV3-2,CASSQVGGASPLHF,TGTGCCAGCAGCCAAGTGGGGGGGGCTTCACCCCTCCACTTT
NA,11,TRBJ2-2,NA,TRBV7-6,CASSPSGELFF,TGTGCCAGCAGCCCCAGCGGGGAGCTGTTTTTT
NA,16,TRBJ2-2,NA,TRBV14,CASSQDLRSFTGELFF,TGTGCCAGCAGCCAAGACTTGAGGAGTTTCACCGGGGAGCTGTTTTTT
NA,17,TRBJ2-3,NA,TRBV5-1,CASSPSGSGLRTDTQYF,TGCGCCAGCAGCCCCTCAGGGTCCGGGCTCCGCACAGATACGCAGTATTTT
NA,12,TRBJ1-6,NA,TRBV18,CASSQYNSPLHF,TGTGCCAGCTCCCAGTATAATTCACCCCTCCACTTT
NA,16,TRBJ1-6,NA,TRBV2,CASSEQGSSYNSPLHF,TGTGCCAGCAGTGAACAGGGAAGCTCCTATAATTCACCCCTCCACTTT
NA,13,TRBJ2-3,NA,TRBV7-3,CASSLKTSDTQYF,TGTGCCAGCAGCCTCAAAACTAGCGATACGCAGTATTTT
NA,12,TRBJ1-2,TRBD1,TRBV10-3,CAISETGSGYTF,TGTGCCATCAGCGAGACAGGGTCTGGCTACACCTTC
NA,17,TRBJ2-1,TRBD2,TRBV5-1,CASSLALTSGPVVEQFF,TGCGCCAGCAGCTTGGCCTTAACTAGCGGGCCGGTTGTTGAGCAGTTCTTC
NA,15,TRBJ1-1,NA,TRBV18,CASSQDGDMNTEAFF,TGTGCCAGCTCACAAGACGGTGACATGAACACTGAAGCTTTCTTT
NA,16,TRBJ2-1,TRBD2,TRBV27,CASRRSSGGSHNEQFF,TGTGCCAGCAGACGGAGTTCGGGGGGATCCCACAATGAGCAGTTCTTC
NA,13,TRBJ2-1,NA,TRBV18,CASSPNFGVEQFF,TGTGCCAGCTCACCAAACTTCGGGGTTGAGCAGTTCTTC
NA,15,TRBJ1-2,TRBD1,TRBV9,CASSTQEGARDGYTF,TGTGCCAGCAGCACCCAGGAGGGGGCACGTGATGGCTACACCTTC
NA,15,TRBJ1-6,NA,TRBV5-1,CASSLQAGRNSPLHF,TGCGCCAGCAGCTTGCAGGCAGGGCGTAATTCACCCCTCCACTTT
NA,16,TRBJ2-3,NA,TRBV5-1,CASSLRRATSTDTQYF,TGCGCCAGCAGCTTGAGGCGGGCAACTAGCACAGATACGCAGTATTTT
NA,17,TRBJ2-3,TRBD1,TRBV7-9,CASSSLPGQGIADTQYF,TGTGCCAGCAGCTCTCTTCCGGGACAGGGAATCGCAGATACGCAGTATTTT
NA,17,TRBJ2-2,TRBD2,TRBV7-6,CASSLFVTSGMSGELFF,TGTGCCAGCAGCTTATTTGTGACTAGCGGGATGTCGGGGGAGCTGTTTTTT
NA,16,TRBJ2-1,NA,TRBV7-3,CASRPHPSSSEDEQFF,TGTGCCAGCAGACCCCACCCTAGCTCTAGTGAGGATGAGCAGTTCTTC
NA,13,TRBJ1-5,TRBD1,TRBV28,CACRGQGHQPQHF,TGTGCCTGTCGGGGACAGGGTCATCAGCCCCAGCATTTT
NA,15,TRBJ2-3,TRBD2,TRBV5-1,CASSPGLAGGDTQYF,TGCGCCAGCTCCCCGGGACTAGCGGGAGGAGATACGCAGTATTTT
NA,12,TRBJ1-1,NA,TRBV11-2,CASGNLNTEAFF,TGTGCCAGCGGCAATTTGAACACTGAAGCTTTCTTT
NA,15,TRBJ1-6,TRBD1,TRBV5-1,CASSSTGERNSPLHF,TGCGCCAGCAGTTCGACAGGGGAGAGGAATTCACCCCTCCACTTT
NA,15,TRBJ2-3,TRBD2,TRBV6-5,CASSYASGSTDTQYF,TGTGCCAGCAGTTATGCTAGCGGGAGCACAGATACGCAGTATTTT
NA,16,TRBJ2-2,NA,TRBV4-1,CASKWSMGAGGGELFF,TGCGCCAGCAAGTGGTCAATGGGCGCCGGGGGCGGGGAGCTGTTTTTT
NA,15,TRBJ2-5,NA,TRBV18,CASSLVGRPQETQYF,TGTGCCAGCTCACTTGTGGGGCGACCGCAAGAGACCCAGTACTTC
NA,15,TRBJ2-3,NA,TRBV6-5,CASSPKTGWADTQYF,TGTGCCAGCAGCCCAAAAACAGGGTGGGCAGATACGCAGTATTTT
NA,12,TRBJ1-2,NA,TRBV7-2,CASSLDRAKYTF,TGTGCCAGCAGCTTAGACAGGGCCAAATACACCTTC
NA,17,TRBJ2-1,TRBD2,TRBV9,CASSPPRTSGPYNEQFF,TGTGCCAGCAGTCCTCCTAGGACTAGCGGGCCCTACAATGAGCAGTTCTTC
NA,14,TRBJ2-3,TRBD2,TRBV6-5,CASRPTSGIATQYF,TGTGCCAGCAGGCCCACTAGCGGTATAGCTACGCAGTATTTT
NA,15,TRBJ2-2,NA,TRBV30,CAWSPGVGNTGELFF,TGTGCCTGGAGTCCGGGGGTGGGCAACACCGGGGAGCTGTTTTTT
few,14,TRBJ2-5,NA,TRBV5-5,CASSLGTVLETQYF,TGTGCCAGCAGCTTAGGGACTGTCTTAGAGACCCAGTACTTC
once,18,TRBJ1-2,NA,TRBV19,CASSRSIGSQPFLYGYTF,TGTGCCAGTAGTCGCTCAATCGGGAGCCAACCCTTCCTCTATGGCTACACCTTC
NA,14,TRBJ2-5,TRBD2,TRBV6-5,CASRQTSGLETQYF,TGTGCCAGCAGACAGACTAGCGGATTGGAGACCCAGTACTTC